This T cell receptor beta chain was sequenced for a study of response to subunit inactivated influenza vaccine. The table lists this clonotype with a few counts. The antigen remains unidentified. TCRdb re-called the RT-PCR reads with MiXCR, one entry per CDR3 protein. The table lists roughly 650,000 distinct CDR3 sequences, around 13% of them singletons, with roughly 7.2% in the top ten. From germline, CDR1 is SGHRS and CDR2 YFSETQ. Trimming removed 0 bases at V and 1 base at J, with 13 bases between. The CDR3 sequence is 16 residues long. Points from the study as a whole: There was a suggestion from the authors that each seasonal influenza vaccination recruits few new T cells.

This chain uses TRBV5-1 with TRBJ1-1; TRBD1 might be the D (5 bases). This material consisted of PBMCs from blood, taken 14 days before vaccination. This TCR was sampled from a middle-aged man who received an inactivated influenza vaccine. The CDR3: CASSLAGGISNTEAFF. DNA of the CDR3: TGCGCCAGCAGCTTGGCCGGGGGGATTTCGAACACTGAAGCTTTCTTT.